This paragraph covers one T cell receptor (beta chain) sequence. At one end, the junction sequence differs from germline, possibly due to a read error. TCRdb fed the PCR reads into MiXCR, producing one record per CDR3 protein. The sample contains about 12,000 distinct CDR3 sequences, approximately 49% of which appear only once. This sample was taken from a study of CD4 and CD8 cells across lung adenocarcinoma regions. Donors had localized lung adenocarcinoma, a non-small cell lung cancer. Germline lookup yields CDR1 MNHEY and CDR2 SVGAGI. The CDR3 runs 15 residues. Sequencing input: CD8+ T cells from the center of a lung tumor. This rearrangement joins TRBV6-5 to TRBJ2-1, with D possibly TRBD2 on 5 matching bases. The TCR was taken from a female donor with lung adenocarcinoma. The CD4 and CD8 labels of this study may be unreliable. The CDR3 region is CASRFSGMSGDEQFF. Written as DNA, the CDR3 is TGTGCCAGCAGATTCTCCGGGATGAGCGGAGATGAGCAGTTCTTT.